This T cell receptor beta chain was observed in a study of radiotherapy plus CTLA-4 blockade in lung cancer. Profiling relied on immunoSEQ multiplex PCR, and the TCRdb table lists in-frame clones only, not all of them. The sample contains 130,000 or so clones, 85% to 90% of which appear only once. Those with chemo-refractory metastatic non-small-cell lung cancer were treated with focal radiation combined with CTLA-4 blockade using ipilimumab. Germline V CDR1 and CDR2: LNHNV, YYDKDF (reference sequence). The ends were cut back, 8 bases at V and 1 base at J, with 11 bases in the middle. The CDR3 is made up of 13 amino acids.

The specimen comprised peripheral blood, sampled from a patient treated with radiotherapy plus ipilimumab. The J gene is TRBJ2-5, the V gene TRBV15, with D maybe TRBD2 (5 bases). This TCR came from a human donor with non-small cell lung cancer that progressed on radiotherapy plus ipilimumab. The CDR3 coding sequence is TGTGCCACCCGGGGTTGGGGCCAAGAGACCCAGTACTTC. As protein: CATRGWGQETQYF.